This TCR beta chain was recovered during a study of blood T cell repertoires in COVID-19. The overall study: Samples of COVID-19 (acute and convalescent) were obtained from the United States, Italy and Spain. The cDNA or gDNA used as material had been derived from T cells, B-cell-depleted T cells, or PBMCs.

Per the study methods: Quantification of nucleated cells was approximated via reference gene primer amplification. Some clones are missing from TCRdb's copy, which holds only in-frame ones; the method was immunoSEQ multiplex PCR. From that table come the V and J calls and clone size; the DNA was used to work out D and trimming. The table has fewer than 300,000 clones, more than 70% seen once. Germline V gives CDR1 LNHDA, CDR2 SQIVND (reference sequence). The CDR3 is made up of 15 amino acids. The germline V and J ends were trimmed by 2 bases and 2 bases, with 10 bases remaining between them. The source of this sequence is a young woman with acute or convalescent COVID-19. The rearrangement joins TRBV19 to TRBJ1-5; D gene ambiguous. Sequenced: peripheral blood. CDR3: CASSIHGLGNQPQHF. Written as DNA, the CDR3 is TGTGCCAGTAGTATACATGGCCTAGGCAATCAGCCCCAGCATTTT.